This TCR beta chain was identified in a study of shared clonotypes between healthy human individuals. Background on the study: Three plates each covered CD4 naive and memory; CD8 naive two, CD8 memory one. Study-wide findings and caveats: Blood was the only sampled material, and tissue repertoires likely differ.

As for this clone: Its antigen is not identified.

The V and J ends lost 6 bases and 4 bases respectively, with 15 bases between them. The CDR3 is made up of 14 amino acids. Germline CDR1 and CDR2: SGHTA and FQGNSA. The donor cohort consisted entirely of Caucasian adults residing in Nashville, Tennessee. Repertoires were generated with immunoSEQ multiplex PCR, while TCRdb's copy carries only in-frame clones and drops some. This sample carries about 1.5 million clones, roughly 96% of them seen once, and the ten largest clones take over 1%. V usage is TRBV7-2 and J usage is TRBJ2-5; tentatively, D is TRBD1 or TRBD2 (5 bases each). Sequences were obtained from naive CD4+ T cells sorted from blood. This sample's subset: CD45RA+ positively selected. This receptor was taken from a man aged 25 to 40 in good health. This CDR3 reads CASRGEQRRETQYF. As DNA, the CDR3 is TGTGCCAGCAGGGGGGAACAGCGAAGAGAGACCCAGTACTTC.